Listed below are T cell receptor beta chains from one sample, sequenced in a study of T cells in Graves' hyperthyroidism and ophthalmopathy. MiXCR, run by TCRdb on the multiplex PCR reads, gives a single entry per CDR3 protein. This sample carries some 460,000 distinct CDR3 sequences, approximately 14% of them seen once, and the ten largest clones take 13% to 15%. The source material was blood. These receptors originate from a young woman with Graves' hyperthyroidism. CDR3s include the opening cysteine and the closing phenylalanine or tryptophan. A D gene is named only where the DNA matches it firmly. Not every row has a clone size; where given, it reads once, few, many or a size class.

NA,TRBJ2-4,many,TRBV20-1,CSALNTGAGNIQYF,TGCAGTGCCCTTAATACGGGGGCGGGGAACATTCAGTACTTC
NA,TRBJ2-7,many,TRBV28,CASSLIGSYEQYF,TGTGCCAGCAGTTTAATCGGTTCCTACGAGCAGTACTTC
NA,TRBJ1-5,many,TRBV2,CASSEGQGGSGGGQPQHF,TGTGCCAGCAGTGAAGGGCAGGGCGGGTCGGGGGGCGGACAGCCCCAGCATTTT
NA,TRBJ2-7,few,TRBV5-1,CASSLWAQAPYEQYF,TGCGCCAGCAGCTTGTGGGCCCAGGCCCCCTACGAGCAGTACTTC
NA,TRBJ2-1,few,TRBV20-1,CSARLYNEQFF,TGCAGTGCTAGGCTATACAATGAGCAGTTCTTC
TRBD1,TRBJ1-6,NA,TRBV5-1,CARSRTGGYSPLHF,TGCGCCCGCAGTCGGACAGGGGGCTATTCACCCCTCCACTTT
NA,TRBJ1-1,many,TRBV12-3/TRBV12-4,CASSPQGPRALNTEAFF,TGTGCCAGCAGTCCTCAAGGCCCAAGGGCCTTGAACACTGAAGCTTTCTTT
NA,TRBJ1-3,many,TRBV7-2,CASSPDRNSGNTIYF,TGTGCCAGCAGCCCAGACAGGAACTCTGGAAACACCATATATTTT
NA,TRBJ1-1,many,TRBV10-1,CASSGAGNTEAFF,TGCGCCAGCAGTGGGGCTGGGAACACTGAAGCTTTCTTT
TRBD2,TRBJ2-5,NA,TRBV12-5,CASGPGGAGETQYF,TGTGCTAGTGGCCCCGGGGGGGCCGGAGAGACCCAGTACTTC
TRBD1,TRBJ2-2,few,TRBV6-2/TRBV6-3,CASSYPDRGRTGELFF,TGTGCCAGCAGTTACCCGGACAGGGGGCGCACCGGGGAGCTGTTTTTT